This is a list of T cell receptor beta chains from one sample in a study of blood T cell repertoires in COVID-19. Profiled with immunoSEQ multiplex PCR; TCRdb holds only in-frame clones, not every one. The sample shows about 83,000 clones, around 86% of them seen only once. Sequencing used peripheral blood. All receptors derive from a man aged 50 to 59 with active COVID-19. The CDR3 runs from the conserved cysteine through the conserved F or W. A D gene is named only where the DNA matches it firmly. A clone size is listed for some rows: how often the clone was seen (once, few, many), or a class if it is expanded.

size	V	J	D	DNA	CDR3
NA	TRBV5-1	TRBJ2-1	NA	TGCGCCAGCAGACTCGCGGGGTTTAGCTCCTACAATGAGCAGTTCTTC	CASRLAGFSSYNEQFF
once	TRBV29-1	TRBJ1-2	NA	TGCAGCGTTTATTTGACAGCTAACTATGGCTACACCTTC	CSVYLTANYGYTF
NA	TRBV3-1/TRBV3-2	TRBJ2-7	TRBD2	TGTGCCAGCAGCCAAGACGGGGAGGGCGGCCCTTTTCCCTACGGGCAGTACTTC	CASSQDGEGGPFPYGQYF
NA	TRBV7-2	TRBJ2-4	TRBD1	TGTGCCAGCAGAATCGACAGGGGTATATCGAACATTCAGTACTTC	CASRIDRGISNIQYF
once	TRBV6-5	TRBJ1-2	NA	TGTGCCAGCATTAAAGATGGAGTCTATGGCTACACCTTC	CASIKDGVYGYTF
NA	TRBV13	TRBJ2-3	TRBD2	TGTGCCAGCAGCTCTTTTATGGCGGGGGGAACGACAGATACGCAGTATTTT	CASSSFMAGGTTDTQYF
once	TRBV7-2	TRBJ2-1	TRBD2	TGTGCCAGCAGCTTGGGACTAGCGGGAGTGGAGAATGAGCAGTTCTTC	CASSLGLAGVENEQFF
NA	TRBV3-1/TRBV3-2	TRBJ2-3	TRBD1	TGTGCCAGCAGCCTGACAGGGTTTGGAGCAGATACGCAGTATTTT	CASSLTGFGADTQYF
NA	TRBV5-4	TRBJ2-2	NA	TGTGCCAGCAGGGACAGTAACACCGGGGAGCTGTTTTTT	CASRDSNTGELFF
NA	TRBV7-9	TRBJ2-7	NA	TGTGCCAACGAACCTACAGGATCCAGCTCCTACGAGCAGTACTTC	CANEPTGSSSYEQYF
NA	TRBV2	TRBJ2-5	NA	TGTGCCAGCAGTACCCAGTCGTACCAAGAGACCCAGTACTTC	CASSTQSYQETQYF
NA	TRBV4-1	TRBJ2-1	TRBD1	TGCGCCAGCAGCCAACGATTAGGGACAGGGTGGGATGAGCAGTTCTTC	CASSQRLGTGWDEQFF
NA	TRBV27	TRBJ1-2	NA	TGTGCCAGCAGTTTATCGTATTCAGGGGCGCTTGGCTACACCTTC	CASSLSYSGALGYTF
NA	TRBV5-1	TRBJ2-1	NA	TGCGCCAGCAGCTTAGCGGCGGGGTCCTACAATGAGCAGTTCTTC	CASSLAAGSYNEQFF
NA	TRBV7-9	TRBJ2-3	TRBD2	TGTGCCAGCAGCTTAAGGACTAGCGGGAGCACAGATACGCAGTATTTT	CASSLRTSGSTDTQYF
NA	TRBV7-2	TRBJ1-6	TRBD1	TGTGCCAGCAGCTTATGGACAGGGGGCGGGTCCTATAATTCACCCCTCCACTTT	CASSLWTGGGSYNSPLHF
NA	TRBV5-1	TRBJ2-5	NA	TGCGCCAGCAGCAACCAGGGTGAAGAGACCCAGTACTTC	CASSNQGEETQYF
NA	TRBV4-3	TRBJ1-2	TRBD1	TGCGCCAGCAGCCCAGAGGACAGGGGGCTTCACTATGGCTACACCTTC	CASSPEDRGLHYGYTF
many	TRBV4-3	TRBJ1-2	TRBD1	TGCGCCAGCAGCCAAGATCTAGGCGACAGGGTCTATGGGAACTATGGCTACACCTTC	CASSQDLGDRVYGNYGYTF
NA	TRBV4-3	TRBJ1-2	NA	TGCGCCAGCAGTCGGGGGGCAGGACCAGCTAACTATGGCTACACCTTC	CASSRGAGPANYGYTF
NA	TRBV19	TRBJ1-5	NA	TGTGCCAGTAGTATAGATCGGGATAGCAATCAGCCCCAGCATTTT	CASSIDRDSNQPQHF